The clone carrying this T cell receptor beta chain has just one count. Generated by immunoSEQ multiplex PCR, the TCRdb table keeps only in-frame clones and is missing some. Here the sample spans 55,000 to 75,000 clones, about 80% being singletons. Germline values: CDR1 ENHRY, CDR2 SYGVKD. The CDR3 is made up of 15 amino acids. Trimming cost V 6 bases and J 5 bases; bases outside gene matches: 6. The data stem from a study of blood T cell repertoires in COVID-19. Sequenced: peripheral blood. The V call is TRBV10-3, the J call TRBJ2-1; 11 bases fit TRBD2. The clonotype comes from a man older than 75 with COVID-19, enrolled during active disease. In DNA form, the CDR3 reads TGTGCCATCAGGGGGATAGCGGGAGGGGACAATGAGCAGTTCTTC. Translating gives CAIRGIAGGDNEQFF.